This T cell receptor beta chain was recorded in a study of T cell repertoires in cytomegalovirus infection. The germline V and J ends were trimmed by 0 bases and 0 bases, with 9 bases remaining between them. This CDR3 has 14 amino acids. CDR1 and CDR2 (germline): SQVTM, ANQGSEA. TCRdb reanalysed the reads using MiXCR and keeps one entry per CDR3 protein. Of around 89,000 distinct CDR3 sequences listed, 25% to 30% were seen once; the top ten hold approximately 71%. Only a few counts were recorded for this clonotype. Antigen unknown. V is TRBV29-1 and J is TRBJ2-7; no definite D call. This receptor was identified in a human donor in good health (CMV status not recorded). Some clones in this sample may be carry-over from other donors' samples. The material sequenced was CD8+ T cells from cultured PBMCs, taken from culture after CMV antigen stimulation. DNA for the CDR3: TGCAGCGTTGAAGATAAGACCCTCTCCTACGAGCAGTACTTC. Protein product: CSVEDKTLSYEQYF.